This TCR beta chain was recovered during a study of blood T cell repertoires in COVID-19. The CDR3 runs to 16 residues. The V gene end was trimmed by 3 bases and the J gene end by 5 bases; junction bases not matched to a gene: 12. Germline CDR1 SEHNR, CDR2 FQNEAQ (reference sequence). Methods used by the authors: The authors estimated nucleated cell counts from reference gene primer amplification. Assay: immunoSEQ multiplex PCR; the TCRdb copy retains only in-frame clones and omits some. V, J and clone size derive from that table, while D and trimming were established from the DNA sequence. Of 100,000 to 120,000 clones in the sample, 85% were seen once.

The chain is built from TRBV7-9 and TRBJ1-2, with 7 positions matching TRBD1. The clonotype was recovered from a human donor in a cohort sampled during active COVID-19. Sequencing input: peripheral blood. In nucleotides, the CDR3 is TGTGCCAGCAGCTTTAAGTGGGACAGCCTGTGGTATGGCTACACCTTC. This sequence encodes CASSFKWDSLWYGYTF.